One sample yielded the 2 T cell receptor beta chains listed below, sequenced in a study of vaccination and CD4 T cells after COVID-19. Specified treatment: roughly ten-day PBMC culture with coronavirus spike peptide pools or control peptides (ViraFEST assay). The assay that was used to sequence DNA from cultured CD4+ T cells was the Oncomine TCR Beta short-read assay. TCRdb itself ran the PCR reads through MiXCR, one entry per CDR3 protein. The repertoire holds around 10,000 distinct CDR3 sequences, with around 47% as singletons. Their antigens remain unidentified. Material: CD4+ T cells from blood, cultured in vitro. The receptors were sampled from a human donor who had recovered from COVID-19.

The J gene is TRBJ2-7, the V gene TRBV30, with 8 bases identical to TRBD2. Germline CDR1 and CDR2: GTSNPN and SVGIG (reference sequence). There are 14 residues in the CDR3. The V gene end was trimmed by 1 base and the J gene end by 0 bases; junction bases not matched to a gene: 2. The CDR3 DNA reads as TGTGCCTGGAGTGCGGGGGGGTTCTCCTACGAGCAGTACTTC. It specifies CAWSAGGFSYEQYF.

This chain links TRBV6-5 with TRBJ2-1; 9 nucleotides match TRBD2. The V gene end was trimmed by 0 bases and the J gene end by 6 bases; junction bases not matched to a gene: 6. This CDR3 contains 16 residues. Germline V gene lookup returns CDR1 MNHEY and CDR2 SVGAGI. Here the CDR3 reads CASSYSPGLAFNEQFF. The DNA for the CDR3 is TGTGCCAGCAGTTACTCTCCGGGACTAGCCTTCAATGAGCAGTTCTTC.